This note documents a single T cell receptor beta chain sequence. This clonotype appeared many times. Its antigen remains undetermined. No per-base quality is available; no much larger clone lies one base away. TCR beta CDR3 regions were amplified from RNA transcripts. The TCR CDR3 was subjected to a first round of RT-PCR using the HTBI primer set and the Qiagen OneStep RT-PCR kit. Libraries were constructed in a second round of multiplex PCR, after which size selection and purification were carried out. Paired-end sequencing of the libraries was performed with 100 bp reads on an Illumina HiSeq2000. The study's processing was this. SOAPnuke was used to process the raw data, with reads discarded if the reads contained adapters or uncalled bases, had a mean Phred below 15, or lacked an exact constant-primer or identifier match. High-quality paired reads were merged using COPE v1.2.5, and each unique nucleotide sequence was defined as a clonotype. MiTCR v1.1 was used to align the clonotypes against IMGT TRBV, TRBD and TRBJ reference segments. The analysis included only V-J combinations with a frequency above 0.0001, which together covered over 98% of the repertoires. The TCS score was defined as F50 (clonal expansion) divided by E x V (chaos), with BLOSUM62-based TCRdist calculated between CDR3 peptides within each V-J. Welch's t-statistics and random forest reduced around 510 V-J features to 13, which were used in a naive Bayes classifier (R e1071). TCRdb reprocessing: public reads trimmed at Q25 with fastp, clones called with MiXCR, in-frame beta chains kept. Each entry merges the rows of one CDR3 protein and shows their most common DNA and genes. The V and J calls were determined by TCRdb, not by the authors. A total of about 130,000 distinct CDR3 sequences appear in this sample, roughly a fifth of them only once. The ten largest clonotypes hold 67% of the sample.

Hyperthyroidism patients were aged 18 to 65 years and newly diagnosed, with disease duration of less than 2 months. The study excluded patients with uncontrolled infections, other autoimmune diseases, pregnancy or lactation. Diagnoses were based on clinical symptoms, serum thyroxine and TRAb, thyroid ultrasound and orbital computed tomography. For progressor patients, blood was drawn at the first diagnosis of hyperthyroidism, before any ophthalmopathy symptoms had appeared. PBMCs were isolated from 7.5 to 10 ml of fresh peripheral blood by Ficoll-Paque density gradient centrifugation. Patients classed as progressors first received a Graves' hyperthyroidism diagnosis and then went on to develop ophthalmopathy during follow-up. Total RNA was extracted with Trizol reagent, and quality was checked on an Agilent 2100 Bioanalyzer. The entry originates in a study of T cells in Graves' hyperthyroidism and ophthalmopathy (dated by TCRdb to about 2019). Context from the whole study: Peripheral blood samples were taken at initial diagnosis, before any treatment was given. TCR V-J signatures able to tell the groups apart were searched for in a discovery cohort of 100 patients, of whom 40 to 45 had Graves' ophthalmopathy and around 58 had stable Graves' hyperthyroidism. Prospective prediction of ophthalmopathy was tested in an independent validation cohort of about 19 hyperthyroidism patients and 15 to 17 patients who later progressed to ophthalmopathy. The 100 discovery patients were divided at random into training and test sets in a 7:3 ratio. In addition, the study compared T-cell repertoires in thyroid tissue and in blood from five or six Graves' hyperthyroidism patients. Once sampling was done, hyperthyroidism patients were given methimazole at a starting dose of 30 mg daily, whereas ophthalmopathy patients were given high-dose intravenous methylprednisolone. The paper reports TCR Vbeta CDR3 sequencing of some 140 peripheral blood samples: 40 to 45 ophthalmopathy, fewer than 80 hyperthyroidism and approximately 17 progressor patients. What the study reported, not specific to this receptor: Sample size was not statistically predetermined, and blinding of investigators to group allocation was not performed. During validation, the model predicted progression to ophthalmopathy a median of about 6.3 months ahead of onset, with roughly 65% sensitivity and around 72% specificity. Most expanded thyroid clonotypes (frequency above 0.001) were also detected in blood, a finding suggesting that blood repertoires may reflect thyroid immune responses. Ophthalmopathy was separated from stable hyperthyroidism by a 13 V-J signature model, with approximately 85% sensitivity and 81% to 82% specificity obtained in cross-validation and 80%/75% obtained in testing.

V was cut back by 5 bases and J by 2 bases, leaving a gap of 15 bases between them. The CDR3 numbers 16 residues from cysteine through phenylalanine. CDR3 DNA is the only sequence kept; it has 48 bases, read in frame from the first base. Looking up the germline V gene (reference sequence) yields CDR1 PRHDT and CDR2 FYEKMQ. This TCR came from a woman aged 50 to 60 with Graves' hyperthyroidism that later progressed to Graves' ophthalmopathy. Specimen: blood. The chain is assembled from TRBV13 and TRBJ2-2; a confident D gene designation cannot be given. CDR3 loop: CASSRRHFGNTGELFF. The DNA reads as follows: TGTGCCAGCAGCCGTCGTCACTTCGGAAACACCGGGGAGCTGTTTTTT. The full variable domain, with segments outside the CDR3 supplied by the reference TRBV13 and TRBJ2-2 proteins, appears as AAGVIQSPRHLIKEKRETATLKCYPIPRHDTVYWYQQGPGQDPQFLISFYEKMQSDKGSIPDRFSAQQFSDYHSELNMSSLELGDSALYFCASSRRHFGNTGELFFGEGSRLTVL.